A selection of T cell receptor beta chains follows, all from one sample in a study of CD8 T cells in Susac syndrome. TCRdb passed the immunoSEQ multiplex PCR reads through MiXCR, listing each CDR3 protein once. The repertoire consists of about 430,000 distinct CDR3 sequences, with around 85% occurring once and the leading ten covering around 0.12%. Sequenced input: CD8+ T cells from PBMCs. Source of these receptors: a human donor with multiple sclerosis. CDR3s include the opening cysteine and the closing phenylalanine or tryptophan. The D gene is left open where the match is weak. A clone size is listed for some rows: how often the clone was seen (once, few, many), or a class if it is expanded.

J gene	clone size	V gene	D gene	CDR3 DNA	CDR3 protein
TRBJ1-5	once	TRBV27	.	TGTGCCAGCAGTTTATCGTCCCAGGGCCCAATTAATCAGCCCCAGCATTTT	CASSLSSQGPINQPQHF
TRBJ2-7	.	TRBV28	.	TGTGCCAGCAGACTGCCGGGGACATCCTACGAGCAGTACTTC	CASRLPGTSYEQYF
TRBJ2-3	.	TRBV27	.	TGTGCCAGCAGAACCCTAACGGGGTCGAGGACAGATACGCAGTATTTT	CASRTLTGSRTDTQYF
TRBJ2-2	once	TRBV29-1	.	TGCAGCGTTGAGCTAGGCGGGGTAGCGGTGGGGCAGCTGTTTTTT	CSVELGGVAVGQLFF
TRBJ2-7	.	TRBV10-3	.	TGTGCCATCATTGATACGGACGGATCCTACGAGCAGTACTTC	CAIIDTDGSYEQYF
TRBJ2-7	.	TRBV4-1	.	TGCGCCAGCAGCCAAGATGGAGGGAACGAGCAGTACTTC	CASSQDGGNEQYF
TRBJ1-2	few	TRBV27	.	TGTGCCAGCAGTTTTGGGCAGGGCTATGGCTACACCTTC	CASSFGQGYGYTF
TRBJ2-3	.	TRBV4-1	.	TGCGCCAGCAGCCCTTCCCCAGGGGAGGCAGATACGCAGTATTTT	CASSPSPGEADTQYF
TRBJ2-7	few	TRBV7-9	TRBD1	TGTGCCAGCAGCCCCTCCCGGACAGGGGACTCCTACGAGCAGTACTTC	CASSPSRTGDSYEQYF
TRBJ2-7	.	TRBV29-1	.	TGCAGCGTTGGGGCCCAGGGGAACCACGAGCAGTACTTC	CSVGAQGNHEQYF
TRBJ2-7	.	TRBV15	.	TGTGCCACCAGGCCAGATTTGGCGAGCTACGAGCAGTACTTC	CATRPDLASYEQYF
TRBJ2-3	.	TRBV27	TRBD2	TGTGCCAGCCGAACCTCAGCGGGAGCCACAGATACGCAGTATTTT	CASRTSAGATDTQYF
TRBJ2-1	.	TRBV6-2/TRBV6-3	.	TGTGCCAGCAGTTACATGAGGGATGAGCAGTTCTTC	CASSYMRDEQFF
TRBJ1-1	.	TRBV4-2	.	TGTGCCAGCAGCCAACTAATGGATGAGGAAAACACTGAAGCTTTCTTT	CASSQLMDEENTEAFF
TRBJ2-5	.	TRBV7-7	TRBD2	TGTGCTAGCAGCTGGGGACTAGCTGGAGGACAAGAGACCCAGTACTTC	CASSWGLAGGQETQYF
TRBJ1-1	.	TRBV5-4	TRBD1	TGTGCCAGCAGCCCGGGACAGCAGAACACTGAAGCTTTCTTT	CASSPGQQNTEAFF
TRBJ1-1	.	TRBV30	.	TGTGCCTGGAGTGATATAGGGTTGACTGAAGCTTTCTTT	CAWSDIGLTEAFF
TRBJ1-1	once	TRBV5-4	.	TGTGCCAGCAGCTTCTATGGGGGGCTGGTAACTGAAGCTTTCTTT	CASSFYGGLVTEAFF
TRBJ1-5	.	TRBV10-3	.	TGTGCCACCGAGGACAGATATAGCAATCAGCCCCAGCATTTT	CATEDRYSNQPQHF
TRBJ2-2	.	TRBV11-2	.	TGTGCCAGCAGCTCCGGACCGATAACCGGGGAGCTGTTTTTT	CASSSGPITGELFF
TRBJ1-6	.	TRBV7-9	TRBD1	TGTGCCAGCAGCTCTGGACAGGGACTTGCACCCCTCCACTTT	CASSSGQGLAPLHF
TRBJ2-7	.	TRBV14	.	TGTGCCAGCAGCCCACCGGGACCTCCCCCTCGCGAGCAGTACTTC	CASSPPGPPPREQYF
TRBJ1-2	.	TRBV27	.	TGTGCCAGCAGGACCCTCAGTGTGGGGGCTATCGGCTACACCTTC	CASRTLSVGAIGYTF
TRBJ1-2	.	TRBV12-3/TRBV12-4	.	TGTGCCAGCAGTCCCGGTTGGGCAAACTATGGCTACACCTTC	CASSPGWANYGYTF
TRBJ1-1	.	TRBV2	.	TGTGCCAGCAGTGAGGGGCAGGGGATTGGGAACACTGAAGCTTTCTTT	CASSEGQGIGNTEAFF
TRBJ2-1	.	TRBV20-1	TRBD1	TGCAGTGCTTGGGACGGGGACAGCCCCAATGAGCAGTTCTTC	CSAWDGDSPNEQFF